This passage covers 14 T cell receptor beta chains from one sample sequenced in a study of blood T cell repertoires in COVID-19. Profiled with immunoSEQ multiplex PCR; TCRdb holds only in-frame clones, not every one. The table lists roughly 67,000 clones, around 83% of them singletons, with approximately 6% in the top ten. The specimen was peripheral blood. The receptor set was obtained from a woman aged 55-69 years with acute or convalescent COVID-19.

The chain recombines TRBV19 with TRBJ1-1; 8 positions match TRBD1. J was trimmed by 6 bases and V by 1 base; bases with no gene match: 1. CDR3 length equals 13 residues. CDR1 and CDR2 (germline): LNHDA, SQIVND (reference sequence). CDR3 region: CASSIADRAEAFF. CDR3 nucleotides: TGTGCCAGTAGTATAGCGGACAGGGCTGAAGCTTTCTTT.

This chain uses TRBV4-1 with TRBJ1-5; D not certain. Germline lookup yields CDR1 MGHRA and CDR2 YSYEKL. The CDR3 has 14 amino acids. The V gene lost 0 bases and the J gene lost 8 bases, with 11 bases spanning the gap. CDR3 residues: CASSQDRPAEPQHF. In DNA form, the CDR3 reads TGCGCCAGCAGCCAAGATCGTCCAGCGGAGCCCCAGCATTTT.

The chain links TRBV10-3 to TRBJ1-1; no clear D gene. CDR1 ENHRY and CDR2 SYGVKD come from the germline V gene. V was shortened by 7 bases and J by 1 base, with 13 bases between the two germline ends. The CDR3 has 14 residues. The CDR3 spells CAITAVPGNTEAFF. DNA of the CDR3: TGTGCCATCACGGCGGTCCCGGGGAACACTGAAGCTTTCTTT.

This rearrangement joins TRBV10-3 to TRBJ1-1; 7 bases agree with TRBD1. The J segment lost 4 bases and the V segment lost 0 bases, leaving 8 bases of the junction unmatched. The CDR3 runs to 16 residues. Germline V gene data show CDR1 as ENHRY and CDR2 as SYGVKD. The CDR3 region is CAISESQGVIGTEAFF. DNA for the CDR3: TGTGCCATCAGTGAGTCCCAGGGGGTAATCGGCACTGAAGCTTTCTTT.

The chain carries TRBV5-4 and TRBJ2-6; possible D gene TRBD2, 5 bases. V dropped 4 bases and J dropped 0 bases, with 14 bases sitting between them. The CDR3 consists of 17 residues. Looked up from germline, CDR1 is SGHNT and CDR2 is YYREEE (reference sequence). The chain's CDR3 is CASSQANSGSGANVLTF. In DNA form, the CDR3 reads TGTGCCAGCAGCCAGGCGAACAGCGGCTCTGGGGCCAACGTCCTGACTTTC. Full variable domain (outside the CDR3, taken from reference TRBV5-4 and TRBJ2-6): ETGVTQSPTHLIKTRGQQVTLRCSSQSGHNTVSWYQQALGQGPQFIFQYYREEENGRGNFPPRFSGLQFPNYSSELNVNALELDDSALYLCASSQANSGSGANVLTFGAGSRLTVL.

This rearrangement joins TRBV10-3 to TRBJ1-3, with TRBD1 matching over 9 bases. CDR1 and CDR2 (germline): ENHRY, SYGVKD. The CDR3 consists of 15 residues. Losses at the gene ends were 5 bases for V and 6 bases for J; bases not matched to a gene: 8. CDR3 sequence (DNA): TGTGCCATCAGTTACCCGGGACAGGGAGCAAACACCATATATTTT. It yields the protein CAISYPGQGANTIYF.

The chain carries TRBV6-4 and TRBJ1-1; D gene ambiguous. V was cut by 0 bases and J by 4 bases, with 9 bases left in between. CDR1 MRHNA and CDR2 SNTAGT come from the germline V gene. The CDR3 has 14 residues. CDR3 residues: CASSDSSRGTEAFF. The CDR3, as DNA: TGTGCCAGCAGTGACTCGAGTCGCGGCACTGAAGCTTTCTTT.

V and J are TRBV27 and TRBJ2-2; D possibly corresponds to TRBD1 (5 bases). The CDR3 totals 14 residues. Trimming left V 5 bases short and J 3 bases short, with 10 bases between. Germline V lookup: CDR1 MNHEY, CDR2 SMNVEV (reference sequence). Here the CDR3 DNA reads TGTGCCAGCAGTCCCAGGGTGGACACCGGGGAGCTGTTTTTT. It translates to CASSPRVDTGELFF.

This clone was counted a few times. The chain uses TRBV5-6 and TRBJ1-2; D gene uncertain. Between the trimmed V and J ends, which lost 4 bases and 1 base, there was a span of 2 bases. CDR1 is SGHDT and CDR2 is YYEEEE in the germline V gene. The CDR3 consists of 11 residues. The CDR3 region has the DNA TGTGCCAGCAGCCGTAACTATGGCTACACCTTC. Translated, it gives CASSRNYGYTF.

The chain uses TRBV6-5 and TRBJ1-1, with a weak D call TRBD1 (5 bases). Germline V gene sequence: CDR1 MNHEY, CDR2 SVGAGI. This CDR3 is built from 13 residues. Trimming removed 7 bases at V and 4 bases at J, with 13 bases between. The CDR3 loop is CASTKGVGTEAFF. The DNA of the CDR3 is TGTGCCAGCACCAAAGGGGTGGGCACTGAAGCTTTCTTT.

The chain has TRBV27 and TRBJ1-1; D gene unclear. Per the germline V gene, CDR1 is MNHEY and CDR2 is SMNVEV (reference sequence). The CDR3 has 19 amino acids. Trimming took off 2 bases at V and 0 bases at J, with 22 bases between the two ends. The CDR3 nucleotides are TGTGCCAGCAGTTTAAACGGGTATAAGACCCCGCGCTTGAACACTGAAGCTTTCTTT. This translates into CASSLNGYKTPRLNTEAFF.

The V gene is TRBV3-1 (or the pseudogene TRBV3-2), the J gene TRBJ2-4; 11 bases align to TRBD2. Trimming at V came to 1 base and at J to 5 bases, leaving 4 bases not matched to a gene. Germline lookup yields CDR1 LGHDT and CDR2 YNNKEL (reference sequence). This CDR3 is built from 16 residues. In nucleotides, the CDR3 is TGTGCCAGCAGCCAAGTTCTAGCGGGGGGAGAAAACATTCAGTACTTC. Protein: CASSQVLAGGENIQYF.

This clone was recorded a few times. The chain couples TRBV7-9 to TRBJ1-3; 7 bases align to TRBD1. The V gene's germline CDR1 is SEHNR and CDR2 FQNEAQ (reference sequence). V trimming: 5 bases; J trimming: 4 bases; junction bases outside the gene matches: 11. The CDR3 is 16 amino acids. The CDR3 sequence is CASSGTERFLGNTIYF. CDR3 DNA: TGTGCCAGCAGCGGGACAGAGAGGTTCCTCGGAAACACCATATATTTT.

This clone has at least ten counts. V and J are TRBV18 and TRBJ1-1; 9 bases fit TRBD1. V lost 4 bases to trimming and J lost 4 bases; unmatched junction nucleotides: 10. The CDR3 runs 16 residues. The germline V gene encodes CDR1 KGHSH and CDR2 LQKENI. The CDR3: CASSRDRVPKITEAFF. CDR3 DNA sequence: TGTGCCAGCTCACGGGACAGGGTGCCCAAAATCACTGAAGCTTTCTTT.